This T cell receptor (beta chain) is drawn from a study of CD8 T cells in Susac syndrome. CD8+ and CD4+ T cells taken from blood had their TCR beta sequenced. Isolation of CD8+ and CD4+ T cells was performed negatively, whereas enrichment of TEMRA cells was done by FACS. Random hexamers served to reverse transcribe about 0.45 to 1 ug RNA. The authors amplified TCR beta CDR3 across 54 Vbeta and 13 Jbeta using immunoSEQ multiplex PCR. One entry per CDR3 protein, called by TCRdb with MiXCR from the immunoSEQ multiplex PCR reads. The sample consists of about 300,000 distinct CDR3 sequences, about nine tenths of them appearing once. Germline V gene lookup returns CDR1 MNHEY and CDR2 SVGEGT. The CDR3 totals 13 residues. V lost 5 bases to trimming and J lost 8 bases, with 15 bases between them.

This chain links TRBV6-2 or TRBV6-3 with TRBJ1-2, with D unresolved. The TCR originated in a human donor with multiple sclerosis. The sequencing sample was made of CD8+ T cells from PBMCs. The CDR3 sequence is CASSISPGRGYTF. DNA for the CDR3: TGTGCCAGCAGTATTTCTCCGGGAAGGGGCTACACCTTC.